This is a list of T cell receptor beta chains from one sample in a study of shared clonotypes between healthy human individuals. Sequencing used immunoSEQ multiplex PCR; TCRdb keeps in-frame clones, though not all of them. The sample holds approximately 2.1 million clones, approximately 93% seen once. The sequenced sample consisted of naive CD4+ T cells from PBMCs. These receptor sequences come from a man younger than 35 in good health. Some clones in this sample may be carry-over from other donors' samples. Each CDR3 is given with its conserved first and last residue. A D gene is named only where the DNA matches it firmly. Expanded clones get a size class; other rows say once, few or many, or leave the size out.

abundance	v_gene	j_gene	d_gene	CDR3nt	CDR3aa
.	TRBV19	TRBJ1-2	.	TGTGCCAGTAGTAAGGCACTCCACCAGACAGGCCGCGGAGGCTACACCTTC	CASSKALHQTGRGGYTF
.	TRBV27	TRBJ2-6	.	TGTGCCAGCAGTTTAGGGCAGGGACAAACTGGGGCCAACGTCCTGACTTTC	CASSLGQGQTGANVLTF
.	TRBV2	TRBJ2-1	TRBD1	TGTGCCACCTCCGGGACAGGGGTCCCCAATGAGCAGTTCTTC	CATSGTGVPNEQFF
.	TRBV6-5	TRBJ2-3	.	TGTGCCAGCAGTACCAGACACCGCAACACAGATACGCAGTATTTT	CASSTRHRNTDTQYF
.	TRBV7-8	TRBJ2-1	.	TGTGCCAGCAGCCCTCGACTGACCTCCTACAATGAGCAGTTCTTC	CASSPRLTSYNEQFF
.	TRBV6-5	TRBJ2-5	.	TGTGCCAGCAGTTACTCGACTAACGAGCGTCGGTACTTC	CASSYSTNERRYF
once	TRBV28	TRBJ1-2	TRBD1	TGTGCCAGCAGTTTACATCCGGGACAGGGAAAGGGCTACACCTTC	CASSLHPGQGKGYTF
.	TRBV5-1	TRBJ2-1	TRBD1	TGCGCCAGCAGGCTGCAACCGGGACAGGGGGCCCTCAATGAGCAGTTCTTC	CASRLQPGQGALNEQFF
.	TRBV15	TRBJ2-7	TRBD1	TGTGCCACCAGCAGAGATCGTCTAGGACAGGGGGTTGCCTACGAGCAGTACTTC	CATSRDRLGQGVAYEQYF
.	TRBV18	TRBJ2-5	.	TGTGCCAGCTCACCACCAAGGAAAGAGACCCAGTACTTC	CASSPPRKETQYF
.	TRBV23-1	TRBJ1-5	.	TGCGCCAGCAGTACCCTGAATCCTAGTTTTAACAATCAGCCCCAGCATTTT	CASSTLNPSFNNQPQHF
once	TRBV5-8	TRBJ2-2	.	TGTGCCAGCAGCGAGGACCTTTGGAGACAAAGGAGGACCGGGGAGCTGTTTTTT	CASSEDLWRQRRTGELFF
.	TRBV25-1	TRBJ1-1	.	TGTGCCAGCAGGGCGACTAGGGACACTGAAGCTTTCTTT	CASRATRDTEAFF
.	TRBV15	TRBJ2-3	TRBD1	TGTGCCACCAGCAGAGATCAGCCCATCCTACAGGGGGTCGGGCAGTATTTT	CATSRDQPILQGVGQYF
once	TRBV11-1	TRBJ2-3	.	TGTGCCAGCAGTTCCCGAGATACGCAGTATTTT	CASSSRDTQYF